The 27 T cell receptor beta chains below come from one sample, sequenced in a study of response to subunit inactivated influenza vaccine. TCRdb re-called the RT-PCR reads with MiXCR, one entry per CDR3 protein. The table has roughly 500,000 distinct CDR3 sequences, approximately 15% seen once; the top ten hold less than 4%. Here the sequenced sample was CD4+ T cells sorted from PBMCs, taken around 25 months after vaccination. These TCRs come from a man aged 50 to 69 who received an inactivated influenza vaccine.

This clonotype was seen repeatedly, ten times or more. The chain links TRBV28 to TRBJ2-7; D is possibly TRBD1 (5 bases). This CDR3 is 13 amino acids long. V dropped 1 base and J dropped 6 bases, with 10 bases sitting between them. Germline CDR1 MDHEN, CDR2 SYDVKM. This chain's CDR3 is CASSLLQGFEQYF. The CDR3 DNA reads TGTGCCAGCAGTTTATTGCAGGGATTCGAGCAGTACTTC.

The gene calls are TRBV7-2 and TRBJ1-5; D unresolved. V was cut by 5 bases and J by 7 bases, with 12 bases left in between. The V gene's germline CDR1 is SGHTA and CDR2 FQGNSA. The CDR3 length is 13 residues. The CDR3 region is CASSVIAGQPQHF. The CDR3 DNA follows: TGTGCCAGCAGCGTAATAGCAGGCCAGCCCCAGCATTTT.

The J gene is TRBJ2-7, the V gene TRBV10-1; TRBD2 matches 15 bases. After removal of 6 bases from V and 2 bases from J, the junction contained 8 bases not matched to a gene. The CDR3 is 17 amino acids. From germline, CDR1 is WNHNN and CDR2 SYGVQD (reference sequence). CDR3 sequence (DNA): TGCGCCAGCAGCCTAGGGACTAGCGGGGGGACCACCTACGAGCAGTACTTC. Translating it yields CASSLGTSGGTTYEQYF.

V gene TRBV20-1 combines with J gene TRBJ2-5; TRBD2 aligns across 9 bases. The CDR3 length is 13 residues. The germline CDR1 and CDR2 sequences are DFQATT and SNEGSKA (reference sequence). With V trimmed by 5 bases and J by 4 bases, 5 bases remained unmatched. CDR3: CSAPDSGRETQYF. CDR3 in DNA: TGCAGTGCTCCAGATAGCGGGAGAGAGACCCAGTACTTC.

The rearrangement joins TRBV30 to TRBJ1-3; TRBD1 matches at 7 bases. The J segment lost 4 bases and the V segment lost 4 bases, leaving 10 bases of the junction unmatched. Germline CDR1 GTSNPN, CDR2 SVGIG (reference sequence). CDR3 length equals 15 residues. CDR3 region: CAWTQAVGQGNTIYF. CDR3 sequence (DNA): TGTGCCTGGACCCAAGCCGTGGGACAGGGAAACACCATATATTTT.

The V call is TRBV5-5, the J call TRBJ2-2; D is unclear. Per germline, CDR1 SGHKS and CDR2 YYEKEE (reference sequence). This CDR3 spans 15 amino acids. V was trimmed by 4 bases and J by 4 bases, leaving 14 bases between them. The CDR3 sequence: CASSPVRVSTGELFF. In DNA form, the CDR3 reads TGTGCCAGCAGCCCTGTTAGAGTTTCCACCGGGGAGCTGTTTTTT.

The genes are TRBV7-9 and TRBJ2-5; no definite D call. The CDR3 spans 13 residues. The V gene lost 5 bases and the J gene lost 5 bases, with 12 bases spanning the gap. CDR1 is SEHNR and CDR2 is FQNEAQ in the germline V gene (reference sequence). This CDR3 reads CASSTDRWETQYF. DNA of the CDR3: TGTGCCAGCAGCACAGACCGCTGGGAGACCCAGTACTTC.

The table lists this clonotype with many counts. The V call is TRBV5-6, the J call TRBJ2-1; 11 bases map to TRBD2. CDR3 length equals 14 residues. Per the germline V gene, CDR1 is SGHDT and CDR2 is YYEEEE. Unmatched junction bases numbered 9, after V lost 1 base and J lost 15 bases. The CDR3 nucleotides read TGTGCCAGCAGCTTGAGGATAGCGGGGGGGCCGCTGTTCTTC. Its protein is CASSLRIAGGPLFF.

At least ten counts were recorded for this clonotype. The chain has TRBV5-1 and TRBJ1-2, with unresolved D. This CDR3 comprises 15 residues. CDR1 SGHRS and CDR2 YFSETQ come from the germline V gene. The germline V and J ends were trimmed by 0 bases and 0 bases, with 9 bases remaining between them. The CDR3 region is CASSLGRSSNYGYTF. As DNA, the CDR3 is TGCGCCAGCAGCTTGGGCCGGAGCTCTAACTATGGCTACACCTTC.

This clonotype was observed a few times. This chain's CDR3 is CASRGMGNTGELFF. The CDR3 nucleotides are TGTGCCAGCAGGGGGATGGGGAACACCGGGGAGCTGTTTTTT. J is TRBJ2-2 and V is TRBV2; unclear D gene. This CDR3 has 14 amino acids. CDR1 and CDR2 (germline): SNHLY, FYNNEI. The ends were cut back, 6 bases at V and 1 base at J, with 9 bases in the middle.

In DNA, the CDR3 is TGTGCCAGCAGTTTAGACTCGCGGGCGCCCCAAGAGACCCAGTACTTC. Translating gives CASSLDSRAPQETQYF. The rearrangement joins TRBV6-5 to TRBJ2-5; D is possibly TRBD2 (5 bases). This CDR3 has 16 residues. Germline CDR1 reads MNHEY; CDR2 reads SVGAGI. V lost 4 bases and J 1 base, leaving 16 bases between the germline ends.

This clonotype was found a few times. V is TRBV27 and J is TRBJ2-7, with D perhaps matching TRBD2 (5 bases). V dropped 4 bases and J dropped 0 bases, with 10 bases sitting between them. The V gene's germline CDR1 is MNHEY and CDR2 SMNVEV (reference sequence). There are 14 residues in the CDR3. The CDR3 sequence is CASSSSGISYEQYF. The CDR3 bases are TGTGCCAGCAGTTCCAGCGGCATCTCCTACGAGCAGTACTTC.

In nucleotides, the CDR3 is TGTGCCAGCAGTTTCCCGGACCAAGAGACCCAGTACTTC. Protein sequence: CASSFPDQETQYF. The V gene is TRBV28, the J gene TRBJ2-5; D gene ambiguous. V was clipped by 3 bases and J by 0 bases, with 5 bases between them. The CDR3 spans 13 residues. The germline CDR1 and CDR2 sequences are MDHEN and SYDVKM. Together with reference TRBV28 and TRBJ2-5, the CDR3 gives the full variable domain: DVKVTQSSRYLVKRTGEKVFLECVQDMDHENMFWYRQDPGLGLRLIYFSYDVKMKEKGDIPEGYSVSREKKERFSLILESASTNQTSMYLCASSFPDQETQYFGPGTRLLVL.

There are many counts of this clonotype. One end of the junction fails to match germline, which may point to a read error. The chain has TRBV5-1 and TRBJ2-1, with a tentative D call TRBD1 (5 bases). CDR1 and CDR2 (germline): SGHRS, YFSETQ. CDR3 length: 13 amino acids. The CDR3 DNA reads as TGTGCCAGCAGTTTAGGGGATTACAATGAGCAGTTCTTC. Translation gives CASSLGDYNEQFF.

This chain connects TRBV7-2 to TRBJ1-2; tentative D call: TRBD1 (6 bases). V was shortened by 5 bases and J by 8 bases, with 24 bases between the two germline ends. Germline V gene data show CDR1 as SGHTA and CDR2 as FQGNSA. The CDR3 sequence is 16 residues long. CDR3 nucleotide sequence: TGTGCCAGCAGCGGGGGGAGGGGGGCGCACCCGGGAGGCTACACCTTC. Translating gives CASSGGRGAHPGGYTF.

At least ten counts were recorded for this clonotype. In nucleotides, the CDR3 is TGTGCCAGCAGACGGACATCCTCGAACACCGGGGAGCTGTTTTTT. This gives the protein CASRRTSSNTGELFF. The chain employs TRBV3-1 and TRBJ2-2, with D tentatively TRBD1 (5 bases). CDR3 length: 15 residues. CDR1 and CDR2 from the germline V gene are LGHDT and YNNKEL (reference sequence). The germline V and J ends were trimmed by 6 bases and 0 bases, with 11 bases remaining between them.

This clonotype has a count of ten or more. This chain uses TRBV7-2 with TRBJ1-1; tentative D call: TRBD1 (6 bases). V dropped 6 bases and J dropped 8 bases, with 19 bases sitting between them. CDR1 is SGHTA and CDR2 is FQGNSA in the germline V gene. The CDR3 sequence is 14 residues long. This chain's CDR3 is CASRRQQGMGEAFF. The CDR3 DNA follows: TGTGCCAGCAGAAGACAACAGGGAATGGGGGAAGCTTTCTTT. Full variable domain (outside the CDR3, taken from reference TRBV7-2 and TRBJ1-1): GAGVSQSPSNKVTEKGKDVELRCDPISGHTALYWYRQSLGQGLEFLIYFQGNSAPDKSGLPSDRFSAERTGGSVSTLTIQRTQQEDSAVYLCASRRQQGMGEAFFGQGTRLTVV.

This chain uses TRBV19 with TRBJ1-1; D unresolved. CDR1 and CDR2 (germline): LNHDA, SQIVND (reference sequence). This CDR3 spans 15 amino acids. Trimming left V 5 bases short and J 0 bases short, with 13 bases between. CDR3 region: CASSSTPPMNTEAFF. CDR3 coding DNA: TGTGCCAGTAGTTCGACACCTCCGATGAACACTGAAGCTTTCTTT.

The J gene is TRBJ2-2, the V gene TRBV12-3 or TRBV12-4, with D possibly being TRBD1 (6 bases). Trimming shortened V by 2 bases and J by 7 bases, and 14 bases separated the two germline ends. This CDR3 is 15 amino acids long. The CDR3: CASSLKTGGGGELFF. CDR3 sequence (DNA): TGTGCCAGCAGTTTAAAGACAGGAGGTGGCGGGGAGCTGTTTTTT.

This clonotype has more than one count but fewer than ten. The gene calls are TRBV6-2 or TRBV6-3 and TRBJ2-7; D is perhaps TRBD2 (6 bases). The length of the CDR3 is 14 residues. CDR1 is MNHEY, CDR2 SVGEGT, per germline. V shed 5 bases and J shed 0 bases, with 11 bases lying between them. The CDR3 sequence is CASSAGGVSYEQYF. CDR3 DNA sequence: TGTGCCAGCAGTGCCGGCGGGGTCTCCTACGAGCAGTACTTC.

The sample holds a few counts of this clonotype. The chain combines TRBV28 with TRBJ1-5; D call uncertain. The germline gives CDR1 MDHEN, CDR2 SYDVKM. The CDR3 covers 14 residues. V was cut by 8 bases and J by 5 bases, with 16 bases left in between. The CDR3 DNA sequence: TGTGCCAGCGATATTGAGAGGCTCGATCAGCCCCAGCATTTT. It specifies CASDIERLDQPQHF.

CDR3 amino acids: CAIAGQTANSPLHF. The CDR3 region has the DNA TGTGCCATCGCGGGGCAGACGGCAAATTCACCCCTCCACTTT. The rearrangement uses TRBV10-3 and TRBJ1-6; weak D call: TRBD1 (5 bases). The germline V gene encodes CDR1 ENHRY and CDR2 SYGVKD. The length of the CDR3 is 14 residues. V lost 8 bases and J lost 7, with 15 bases in between.

This clonotype was seen repeatedly, ten times or more. The chain recombines TRBV19 with TRBJ2-1; D unresolved. Germline CDR1 and CDR2: LNHDA and SQIVND (reference sequence). This CDR3 spans 11 amino acids. V lost 1 base and J lost 7, with 2 bases in between. CDR3 DNA: TGTGCCAGTAGTATAGTTAATGAGCAGTTCTTC. Translating it yields CASSIVNEQFF.

This clonotype was seen a few times. The chain carries TRBV13 and TRBJ1-1, with 9 nucleotides matching TRBD1. The V and J ends lost 5 bases and 5 bases, in that order; junction bases with no gene match: 3. Germline V gene data show CDR1 as PRHDT and CDR2 as FYEKMQ (reference sequence). This CDR3 comprises 13 residues. CDR3 nucleotide sequence: TGTGCCAGCAGCGAGGACAGGGGTACTGAAGCTTTCTTT. As protein: CASSEDRGTEAFF.

The chain is built from TRBV30 and TRBJ1-1; TRBD1 agrees at 9 bases. The CDR3 extends over 17 amino acids. The V gene's germline CDR1 is GTSNPN and CDR2 SVGIG (reference sequence). The junction had 15 bases not matched to a gene; V was cut back by 3 bases and J by 4 bases. The CDR3 here is CAWRAPGQGTGGTEAFF. Here the CDR3 DNA reads TGTGCCTGGAGGGCCCCCGGACAGGGGACGGGGGGCACTGAAGCTTTCTTT.

The rearrangement uses TRBV4-2 and TRBJ1-3, with D possibly TRBD1 on 5 matching bases. This CDR3 contains 16 residues. Germline V gene data show CDR1 as LGHNA and CDR2 as YNFKEQ. The V end was cut by 3 bases, the J end by 2 bases, with 14 bases between. CDR3 in amino acids: CASSQDPGRTGNTIYF. The CDR3 DNA is TGTGCCAGCAGCCAGGACCCAGGGAGGACTGGAAACACCATATATTTT.

This clonotype was recorded a few times. The J gene is TRBJ1-5, the V gene TRBV20-1; 10 bases map to TRBD1. J was trimmed by 0 bases and V by 0 bases; bases with no gene match: 8. CDR3 length equals 18 residues. Germline V CDR1 and CDR2: DFQATT, SNEGSKA (reference sequence). The CDR3 DNA reads TGCAGTGCTAGAGATAAAGACAGGGGGCCCTCTAGCAATCAGCCCCAGCATTTT. This codes for CSARDKDRGPSSNQPQHF.